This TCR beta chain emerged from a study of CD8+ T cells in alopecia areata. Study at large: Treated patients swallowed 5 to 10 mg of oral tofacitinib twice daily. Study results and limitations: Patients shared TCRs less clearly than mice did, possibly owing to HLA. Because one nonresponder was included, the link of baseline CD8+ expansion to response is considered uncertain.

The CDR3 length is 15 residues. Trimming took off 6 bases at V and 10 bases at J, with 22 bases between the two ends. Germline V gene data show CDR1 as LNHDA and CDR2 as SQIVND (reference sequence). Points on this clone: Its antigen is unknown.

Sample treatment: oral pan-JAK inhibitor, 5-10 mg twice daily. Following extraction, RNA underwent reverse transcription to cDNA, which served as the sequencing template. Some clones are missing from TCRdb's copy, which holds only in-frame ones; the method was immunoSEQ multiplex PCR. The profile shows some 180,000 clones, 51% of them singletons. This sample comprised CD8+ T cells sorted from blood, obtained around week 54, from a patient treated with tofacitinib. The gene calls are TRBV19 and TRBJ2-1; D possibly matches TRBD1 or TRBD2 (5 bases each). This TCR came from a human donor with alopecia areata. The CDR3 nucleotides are TGTGCCAGTAGGGCATCAGGGACCCTGATCGGGGAGCAGTTCTTC. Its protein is CASRASGTLIGEQFF.